This T cell receptor beta chain was obtained from a study of control samples from healthy donors and cancer patients. Sequencing was performed with immunoSEQ multiplex PCR; in TCRdb, only in-frame clones are kept and a portion is missing. The table lists around 250,000 clones, over 75% of them singletons, with about an eighth in the top ten. The ends lost 9 bases at V and 5 bases at J; junction bases unmatched: 6. Germline-derived CDR1 and CDR2 are MDHEN and SYDVKM. The CDR3 is 13 amino acids. The rearrangement joins TRBV28 to TRBJ2-5; TRBD2 aligns across 10 bases. This receptor was identified in a woman aged 55-70 years with lung cancer. Specimen: PBMCs. The chain's CDR3 is CASDSGRRETQYF. The DNA for the CDR3 is TGTGCCAGTGATAGCGGGAGGCGCGAGACCCAGTACTTC.